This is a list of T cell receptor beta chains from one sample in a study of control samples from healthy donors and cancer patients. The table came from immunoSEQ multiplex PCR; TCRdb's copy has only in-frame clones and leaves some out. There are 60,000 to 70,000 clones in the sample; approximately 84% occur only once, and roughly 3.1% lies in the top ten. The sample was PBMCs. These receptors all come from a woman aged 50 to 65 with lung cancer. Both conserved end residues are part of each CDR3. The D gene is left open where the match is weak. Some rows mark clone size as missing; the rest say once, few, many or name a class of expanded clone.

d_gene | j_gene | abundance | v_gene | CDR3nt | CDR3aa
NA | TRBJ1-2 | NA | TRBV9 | TGTGCCAGCAGCGTAACCGGCTACACCTTC | CASSVTGYTF
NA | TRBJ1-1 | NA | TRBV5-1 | TGCGCCAGCAGCTCGTACAGGGAGAACACTGAAGCTTTCTTT | CASSSYRENTEAFF
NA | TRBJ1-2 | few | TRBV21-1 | TGTGCCAGCAGCGGACAGGGAAACTATGGCTACACCTTC | CASSGQGNYGYTF
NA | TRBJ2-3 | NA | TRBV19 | TGTGCCAGTAGTATGGCCGGGACAGATACGCAGTATTTT | CASSMAGTDTQYF
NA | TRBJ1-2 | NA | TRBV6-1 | TGTGCCAGCAGTGAAGCGCAGGGAGGACTCTATGGCTACACCTTC | CASSEAQGGLYGYTF
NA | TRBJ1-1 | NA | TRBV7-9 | TGTGCCAGCAGCTCGAGTGTGAGGACTGAAGCTTTCTTT | CASSSSVRTEAFF
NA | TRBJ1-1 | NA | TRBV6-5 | TGTGCCAGCAGTCCTTTGTTGAACACTGAAGCTTTCTTT | CASSPLLNTEAFF
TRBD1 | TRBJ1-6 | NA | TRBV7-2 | TGTGCCAGCAGCCTGGGGGACAGGGATTATTCACCCCTCCACTTT | CASSLGDRDYSPLHF
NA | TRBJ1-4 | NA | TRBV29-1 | TGCAGCGTTGAGGGGGCTGATGAAAAACTGTTTTTT | CSVEGADEKLFF
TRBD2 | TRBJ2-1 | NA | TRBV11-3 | TGTGCCAGCAGCTCAGCGGGGGGGCTAGGCAATGAGCAGTTCTTC | CASSSAGGLGNEQFF
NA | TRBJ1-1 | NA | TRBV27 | TGTGCCAGCAGGGCCGTAAGCTCCCAGGCTTTCTTT | CASRAVSSQAFF
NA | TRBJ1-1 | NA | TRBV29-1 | TGCAGCGTTAGATTCCGGGGGAACACTGAAGCTTTCTTT | CSVRFRGNTEAFF
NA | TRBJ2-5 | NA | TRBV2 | TGTGCCAGCAGTGACATAGGGTCCCTACTACAAGAGACCCAGTACTTC | CASSDIGSLLQETQYF
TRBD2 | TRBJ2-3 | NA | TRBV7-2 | TGTGCCAGCAGCCTCACTAGCGGGGGGGCAATTACGCAGTATTTT | CASSLTSGGAITQYF
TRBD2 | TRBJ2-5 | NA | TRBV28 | TGTGCCAGCAGTTTCGGGGGGTTGCCCCAAGAGACCCAGTACTTC | CASSFGGLPQETQYF
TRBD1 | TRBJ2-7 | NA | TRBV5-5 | TGTGCCAGCAGCTTGGGACAGGGTGGGACCTACGAGCAGTACTTC | CASSLGQGGTYEQYF
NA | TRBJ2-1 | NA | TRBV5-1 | TGCGCCAGCAGCTTGTCTACCTTTAATGAGCAGTTCTTC | CASSLSTFNEQFF
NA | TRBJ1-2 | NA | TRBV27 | TGTGCCAGCAGTTTATTCGGCGGGAGCTACACCTTC | CASSLFGGSYTF
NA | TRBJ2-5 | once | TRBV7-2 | TGTGCCAGCAGCTCTCAGGGGCGAGAGACCCAGTACTTC | CASSSQGRETQYF
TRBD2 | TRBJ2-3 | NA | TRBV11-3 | TGTGCCAGCAGCTTGGTGCGGGGGGGCCGTGAAGATACGCAGTATTTT | CASSLVRGGREDTQYF
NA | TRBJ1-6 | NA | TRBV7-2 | TGTGCCAGCAGCATATTCTTCTCGGGGGATGTGAGTTCACCCCTCCACTTT | CASSIFFSGDVSSPLHF
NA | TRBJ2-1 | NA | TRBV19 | TGTGCCAGTAGTATAAGACAGCTTTACAATGAGCAGTTCTTC | CASSIRQLYNEQFF
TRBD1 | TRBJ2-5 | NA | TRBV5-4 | TGTGCCAGCAGCCGTGACAGGGGGCAACAAGAGACCCAGTACTTC | CASSRDRGQQETQYF
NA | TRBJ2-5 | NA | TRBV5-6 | TGTGCCAGCAGCGCCCTCTCGCAGCTCCAGACCCAGTACTTC | CASSALSQLQTQYF
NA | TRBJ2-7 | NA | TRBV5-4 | TGTGCCAGCAGTCCCGGGGGACCCAAAGGACAATCCCCCTACGAGCAGTACTTC | CASSPGGPKGQSPYEQYF
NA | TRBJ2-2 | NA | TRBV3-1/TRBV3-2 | TGTGCCAGCAGCCCAAACAGTGGGTCCGGGGAGCTGTTTTTT | CASSPNSGSGELFF
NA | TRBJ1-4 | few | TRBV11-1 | TGTGCCAGCAGCTTAACCCTGGACGAAAAACTGTTTTTT | CASSLTLDEKLFF
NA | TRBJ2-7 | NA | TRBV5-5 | TGTGCCAGCAGCTTGGCAGGGATTGGGTACGAGCAGTACTTC | CASSLAGIGYEQYF
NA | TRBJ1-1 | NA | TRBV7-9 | TGTGCCAGCAGTTCCGGAAGTCGGCGGGAAGCTTTCTTT | CASSSGSRREAFF
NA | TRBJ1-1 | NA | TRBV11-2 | TGTGCCAGCAGCGCGGGTGGGCCTCCGAACACTGAAGCTTTCTTT | CASSAGGPPNTEAFF
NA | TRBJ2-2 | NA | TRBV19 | TGTGCCAGTAGTATAGACAGGACCACCGGGGAGCTGTTTTTT | CASSIDRTTGELFF
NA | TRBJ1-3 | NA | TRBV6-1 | TGTGCCAGCAGTGAAATTCTAGGAAACACCATATATTTT | CASSEILGNTIYF
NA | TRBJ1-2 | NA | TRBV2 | TGTGCCAGCAGTGGACAGGTTAACTATGGCTACACCTTC | CASSGQVNYGYTF
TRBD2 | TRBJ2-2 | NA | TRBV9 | TGTGCCAGCAGCGTAGAAGCGGGGGGACCTCGGGAGCTGTTTTTT | CASSVEAGGPRELFF
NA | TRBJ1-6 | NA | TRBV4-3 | TGCGCCAGCAGCCAAGAAGGAGGGTCCTATAATTCACCCCTCCACTTT | CASSQEGGSYNSPLHF
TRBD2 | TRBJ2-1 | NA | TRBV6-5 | TGTGCCAGCAACATACTCGGGGGGGGAAATGAGCAGTTCTTC | CASNILGGGNEQFF
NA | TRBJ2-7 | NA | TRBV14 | TGTGCCAGCTCGAAACAGTTTTCCTCCTACGAGCAGTACTTC | CASSKQFSSYEQYF
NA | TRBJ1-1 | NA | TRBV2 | TGTGCCAGCAGAGAACAGGACCTAACTGAAGCTTTCTTT | CASREQDLTEAFF
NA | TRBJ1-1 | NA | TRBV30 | TGTGCCTGGACGAGGGGACGGTACAACACTGAAGCTTTCTTT | CAWTRGRYNTEAFF
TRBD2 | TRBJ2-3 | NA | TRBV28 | TGTGCCAGCAGCGTAGCGGGGGGGCGTGCAGATACGCAGTATTTT | CASSVAGGRADTQYF
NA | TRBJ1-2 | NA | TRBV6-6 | TGTGCCAGCAGTTACTCGGGACAACTAAACTATGGCTACACCTTC | CASSYSGQLNYGYTF
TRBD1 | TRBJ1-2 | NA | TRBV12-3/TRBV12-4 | TGTGCCAGCAGTTCAGGACAGGAGTATGGCTACACCTTC | CASSSGQEYGYTF
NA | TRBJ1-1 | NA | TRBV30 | TGTGCCTGGGGACGGGACACTGAAGCTTTCTTT | CAWGRDTEAFF
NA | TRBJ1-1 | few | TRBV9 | TGTGCCAGCAGCCCCCGGGGAGGGACTGAAGCTTTCTTT | CASSPRGGTEAFF
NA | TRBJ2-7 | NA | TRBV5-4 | TGTGCCAGCAGCTCCCAGGGGGGACTGGACGAGCAGTACTTC | CASSSQGGLDEQYF
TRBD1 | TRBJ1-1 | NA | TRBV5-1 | TGCGCCAGCAGCTTGGACAGGGGGTTCGCTGAAGCTTTCTTT | CASSLDRGFAEAFF
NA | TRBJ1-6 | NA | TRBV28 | TGTGCCAGCAGTTTAGCGGGGGCACCTTCGTCCCTCCACTTT | CASSLAGAPSSLHF